Described below is a single T cell receptor beta chain sequence and its context. J gave up 8 bases and V 4 bases, and 7 bases lay outside the gene matches. Per the germline V gene, CDR1 is MNHNS and CDR2 is SASEGT. This CDR3 has 13 amino acids. These data are taken from a study of response to subunit inactivated influenza vaccine. One entry per CDR3 protein, called by TCRdb with MiXCR from the RT-PCR reads. The table records around 520,000 distinct CDR3 sequences, about 25% of them present only once. The sequenced sample was CD4+ T cells sorted from PBMCs, obtained less than 6 days after vaccination. This clonotype was obtained from a man in his fifties who received an inactivated influenza vaccine. The gene calls are TRBV6-1 and TRBJ1-2; 7 bases line up with TRBD1. The CDR3 nucleotides read TGTGCCAGCAGTGTGTCGGGACAGCCGGGCTACACCTTC. Its protein is CASSVSGQPGYTF.